Listed below are T cell receptor beta chains from one sample, sequenced in a study of identifying expanded T cells in peripheral blood. Sequencing used immunoSEQ multiplex PCR; TCRdb keeps in-frame clones, though not all of them. Of approximately 120,000 clones listed, 88% are singletons. Sequencing used blood. These receptors were collected from a person between 18 and 69 years old in good health. Both conserved end residues are part of each CDR3. The D gene is left open where the match is weak. Part of the rows lack a size; the others show once, few, many or a class for expanded clones.

J gene	D gene	clone size	V gene	CDR3 DNA	CDR3 protein
TRBJ2-7	TRBD2	few	TRBV6-5	TGTGCCAGCAGCCGGGGACTAGCGGGAGGAGAGCAGTACTTC	CASSRGLAGGEQYF
TRBJ1-5	-	-	TRBV28	TGTGCCAGCAGTTTAATGGCGGGCCAGCATTTT	CASSLMAGQHF
TRBJ1-2	TRBD1	-	TRBV5-4	TGTGCCAGCAGCGCGGGCGGGACAGGGGATGCCGGGGGCTACACCTTC	CASSAGGTGDAGGYTF
TRBJ2-3	-	-	TRBV7-8	TGTGCCAGCAGCAGAATTCCCACAGATACGCAGTATTTT	CASSRIPTDTQYF
TRBJ1-2	-	-	TRBV2	TGTGCCAGCAGTGGGAGGGAAAAGGATGAGTACACCTTC	CASSGREKDEYTF
TRBJ2-1	-	few	TRBV5-4	TGTGCCAGCAGCTTGCCCACCCAGATCAATGAGCAGTTCTTC	CASSLPTQINEQFF
TRBJ2-7	-	-	TRBV11-2	TGTGCCAGCAGCTCCGAGGACCCCTACGAGCAGTACTTC	CASSSEDPYEQYF
TRBJ1-1	-	-	TRBV10-1	TGCGCCAGCTCTTGGGCAGGGGACACTGAAGCTTTCTTT	CASSWAGDTEAFF
TRBJ2-3	TRBD2	few	TRBV7-2	TGTGCCAGCAGCTTAGGACCATTGAGCGGGGGAGATACGCAGTATTTT	CASSLGPLSGGDTQYF
TRBJ1-1	-	-	TRBV6-1	TGTGCCAGCCGGGACACCCTGAACACTGAAGCTTTCTTT	CASRDTLNTEAFF
TRBJ2-1	-	-	TRBV7-3	TGTGCCAGCAGCTTATCACCCGGACTACAGTACAATGAGCAGTTCTTC	CASSLSPGLQYNEQFF
TRBJ2-1	TRBD2	-	TRBV12-5	TGTGCTAGTGGTTTGAGACTAGCGGGGGATAATGAGCAGTTCTTC	CASGLRLAGDNEQFF
TRBJ1-4	TRBD1	-	TRBV6-6	TGTGCCAGCAGTAAGACAGGGGGGGATGAAAAACTGTTTTTT	CASSKTGGDEKLFF
TRBJ2-7	-	-	TRBV7-2	TGTGCCAGCAGCCCGAGGGCAGGGAGCTCCTACGAGCAGTACTTC	CASSPRAGSSYEQYF
TRBJ2-7	TRBD2	-	TRBV16	TGTGCCAGCAGTCATACTAGCGGGAGATCCTACGAGCAGTACTTC	CASSHTSGRSYEQYF
TRBJ2-7	-	-	TRBV28	TGTGCCAGCAGTCAATCAACGGTCTCCTACGAGCAGTACTTC	CASSQSTVSYEQYF
TRBJ2-5	TRBD1	-	TRBV28	TGTGCCAGCAGTTCCCGTGACAGGGCCCCCCAGTACTTC	CASSSRDRAPQYF
TRBJ1-5	-	-	TRBV30	TGTGCCTGGTCTACAGATAGCAATCAGCCCCAGCATTTT	CAWSTDSNQPQHF
TRBJ2-1	-	-	TRBV20-1	TGCAGTGCTAGCAGTGGAAATGAGCAGTTCTTC	CSASSGNEQFF
TRBJ2-1	-	-	TRBV10-1	TGCGCCAGCAGTGTAGGGGCCGGGGGTAAGCAGTTCTTC	CASSVGAGGKQFF
TRBJ2-7	-	-	TRBV14	TGTGCCAGCAGCTCACCCCGCCCGGGGACGAGAACCTACGAGCAGTACTTC	CASSSPRPGTRTYEQYF
TRBJ2-1	-	-	TRBV11-2	TGTGCCAGCAGCCCCGGGAACTCCTACAATGAGCAGTTCTTC	CASSPGNSYNEQFF